The present T cell receptor beta chain was sequenced within a study of shared clonotypes between healthy human individuals. Study background: Each donor had three CD4 naive, three CD4 memory, two CD8 naive and one CD8 memory plate.

Each sample came from a Caucasian adult donor living in Nashville, Tennessee. Division of CD4+ cells produced a CD45RA+ naive subset and a CD45RA-negative memory subset. In regard to this clone: This sample also contains other DNA sequences that code for the same CDR3.

Germline assignment: CDR1 DFQATT and CDR2 SNEGSKA (reference sequence). V lost 3 bases and J lost 8, with 8 bases in between. This CDR3 has 11 residues. Using immunoSEQ multiplex PCR, the repertoire was profiled, and TCRdb retains in-frame clones only, with some absent. The sample carries some 2,100,000 clones, approximately 96% recorded once. This TCR was sampled from a man between 18 and 29 years old in good health. Input material: naive CD4+ T cells sorted from blood. Subset: CD45RA+ positively selected. The chain is built from TRBV20-1 and TRBJ2-1; D is tentatively TRBD1 or TRBD2 (6 bases each). DNA of the CDR3: TGCAGTGCTAGGGGGGGCGATGAGCAGTTCTTC. Translated, it gives CSARGGDEQFF.